Listed here are 5 T cell receptor beta chains from one sample, sequenced in a study of cytomegalovirus exposure and HLA in healthy donors. Researchers ran the PCR with 60 Vbeta and 13 Jbeta primers. Measured with immunoSEQ multiplex PCR; TCRdb has only the in-frame clones, and not every one. In the table there are 150,000 to 200,000 clones, nearly 70% of which are singletons. The sample comprised PBMCs. These TCRs come from a man aged 30 to 45 in good health and CMV-seropositive.

The J gene is TRBJ2-1, the V gene TRBV30; 15 bases fit TRBD2. Germline V CDR1 and CDR2: GTSNPN, SVGIG (reference sequence). The CDR3 sequence is 16 residues long. The ends lost 3 bases at V and 4 bases at J; junction bases unmatched: 4. The CDR3 DNA sequence: TGTGCCTGGAGCCCCGGGACTAGCGGGAGGTACAATGAGCAGTTCTTC. Its translation: CAWSPGTSGRYNEQFF.

The V and J genes are TRBV5-6 and TRBJ1-2, with 10 bases fitting TRBD1. This CDR3 spans 15 amino acids. The V gene end was trimmed by 3 bases and the J gene end by 4 bases; junction bases not matched to a gene: 6. Germline lookup yields CDR1 SGHDT and CDR2 YYEEEE. The CDR3 DNA sequence: TGTGCCAGCAGCTCGACAGGGGGCGGGGGCTATGGCTACACCTTC. It encodes CASSSTGGGGYGYTF.

Regarding this clone: This sample also contains other DNA sequences that code for the same CDR3. The rearrangement joins TRBV6-5 to TRBJ1-6, with 7 bases fitting TRBD1. V gave up 6 bases and J gave up 6 bases; unmatched junction bases: 2. Germline V gives CDR1 MNHEY, CDR2 SVGAGI. The CDR3 has 13 amino acids. The DNA for the CDR3 is TGTGCCAGCAGAAGGGACAGTAATTCACCCCTCCACTTT. Translation: CASRRDSNSPLHF.

The chain couples TRBV5-1 to TRBJ2-7; 8 nucleotides line up with TRBD1. CDR3 size: 14 residues. V lost 4 bases, J lost 3 bases, and 6 bases stayed unmatched. Germline CDR1 is SGHRS and CDR2 is YFSETQ. The CDR3 is CASSIRQGLYEQYF. The CDR3 DNA follows: TGCGCCAGCAGCATCCGACAGGGGCTCTACGAGCAGTACTTC.

This clone was seen a few times. The rearrangement uses TRBV7-6 and TRBJ2-5; maybe TRBD1 (6 bases). The end of the DNA fits TRBJ2-7 better, so the J call may be wrong. The CDR3 runs to 14 residues. Germline V gives CDR1 SGHVS, CDR2 FNYEAQ. CDR3 sequence reads: CASSLVVQGYEQYF. CDR3 coding DNA: TGTGCCAGCAGCTTAGTGGTACAGGGCTACGAGCAGTACTTC.